The rows below give T cell receptor beta chains drawn from one sample of a study of T cells in Graves' hyperthyroidism and ophthalmopathy. MiXCR was run by TCRdb on the multiplex PCR reads, yielding one entry per CDR3 protein. Of about 300,000 distinct CDR3 sequences listed, 13% are singletons. The sequencing sample was made of blood. The receptor set was obtained from a woman in her twenties or thirties with Graves' hyperthyroidism that later progressed to Graves' ophthalmopathy. CDR3s include the opening cysteine and the closing phenylalanine or tryptophan. D genes are given only for firm matches. Clone size is given for some rows only: seen once, a few or many times, or a class if the clone is expanded.

abundance	j_gene	v_gene	d_gene	CDR3nt	CDR3aa
many	TRBJ2-5	TRBV7-9	TRBD1	TGTGCCAGCAGCAAGGACAGGGTGCGGGATAGGGAGACCCAGTACTTC	CASSKDRVRDRETQYF
many	TRBJ2-3	TRBV7-9	NA	TGTGCCAGCAGCACAAGTACTAGCACAGATACGCAGTATTTT	CASSTSTSTDTQYF
many	TRBJ2-5	TRBV6-1	NA	TGTGCCGGACAAACAAGGGGGCAAGAGACCCAGTACTTC	CAGQTRGQETQYF
many	TRBJ2-1	TRBV28	TRBD2	TGTGCCAGCAGATATCGGCTAGCGGACCACAATGAGCAGTTCTTC	CASRYRLADHNEQFF
many	TRBJ1-4	TRBV30	TRBD1	TGTGCCTGGACAACAGGGGCGGATGAAAAACTGTTTTTT	CAWTTGADEKLFF
many	TRBJ2-7	TRBV27	NA	TGTGCCAGCAGTTTGACTGCCCACCTCGAGCAGTACTTC	CASSLTAHLEQYF
NA	TRBJ2-1	TRBV7-2	TRBD2	TGTGCCAGCAGCTTCGGACTAGCGGGACTCATTGGCGATGAGCAGTTCTTC	CASSFGLAGLIGDEQFF
many	TRBJ2-7	TRBV20-1	TRBD2	TGCAGTGCTAGAGGGGATAGCGGGATTTACGAGCAGTACTTC	CSARGDSGIYEQYF
many	TRBJ2-4	TRBV6-1	NA	TGTGCCAGCAGTGAAGAGGATGGAAAATTCTTCATTCAGTACTTC	CASSEEDGKFFIQYF
many	TRBJ2-5	TRBV20-1	TRBD2	TGCAGCTCCCGGGGGGGGGGAGAGACCCAGTACTTC	CSSRGGGETQYF
many	TRBJ1-2	TRBV28	NA	TGTGCCAGCATCGCGGGGGAAGGGGGAGTATCAGGCTACACCTTC	CASIAGEGGVSGYTF
few	TRBJ1-6	TRBV6-2/TRBV6-3	NA	TGTGCCAGCAGTCCCTACAGGGAAGCGGTGACTTCACCCCTCCACTTT	CASSPYREAVTSPLHF
many	TRBJ2-7	TRBV11-2	NA	TGTGCCAGCAGCTTAGTGCTCTCCCTCTACGAGCAGTACTTC	CASSLVLSLYEQYF
NA	TRBJ2-7	TRBV5-1	TRBD2	TGCGCCAGCAGCTCCCAAACAGCGGGATACCACGAGCAGTACTTC	CASSSQTAGYHEQYF
many	TRBJ2-7	TRBV20-1	TRBD2	TGCAGTGCTGAACCTCCTAGCGGGAGTCCGTACGAGCAGTACTTC	CSAEPPSGSPYEQYF
many	TRBJ1-1	TRBV30	NA	TGTGTGGCCCTTCAGCACCAGGCTTTCTTT	CVALQHQAFF
few	TRBJ2-3	TRBV6-2/TRBV6-3	TRBD2	TGTGCCAGCAGCCTGGGACTAGCGGGATCGTGGGATACGCAGTATTTT	CASSLGLAGSWDTQYF
many	TRBJ2-7	TRBV20-1	NA	TGCAGTGCTAGAGATCCCGACAGGAATCCCTACGAGCAGTACTTC	CSARDPDRNPYEQYF
many	TRBJ2-1	TRBV28	NA	TGTGCCAGCAGCCCAGACTATCACAATGAGCAGTTCTTC	CASSPDYHNEQFF
many	TRBJ2-2	TRBV7-8	NA	TGTGCCAGCAGCCCGGACACGGTGGGGCCCGGGGAGCTGTTTTTT	CASSPDTVGPGELFF
NA	TRBJ2-5	TRBV24-1	NA	TGTGCCACCAGTGATTTCCCTTACGAGACCCAGTACTTC	CATSDFPYETQYF
many	TRBJ2-5	TRBV6-1	TRBD2	TGTGCCAGCGACGCGCCTAGCGGGAGGGCGAGACAAGAGACCCAGTACTTC	CASDAPSGRARQETQYF
NA	TRBJ1-4	TRBV5-1	NA	TGTGGCGCCGGGACAAACGATGAAAAACTGTTTTTT	CGAGTNDEKLFF
many	TRBJ2-7	TRBV29-1	NA	TGCAGCGTTGACGAGGGGTGGGACGAGCAGTACTTC	CSVDEGWDEQYF
many	TRBJ2-1	TRBV28	TRBD2	TGTGCCAGCCGTCCCCTAGCGGCCAACTACAATGAGCAGTTCTTC	CASRPLAANYNEQFF
many	TRBJ2-1	TRBV2	NA	TGTGCCAGCAGTGAAGACCCCCCGGGACCATACAATGAGCAGTTCTTC	CASSEDPPGPYNEQFF
many	TRBJ1-2	TRBV3-1	NA	TGTGCCAGCAGCCAAGTTCCCCGGACTGGCAGAAGCTATGGCTACACCTTC	CASSQVPRTGRSYGYTF
many	TRBJ2-1	TRBV7-2	TRBD2	TGTGCCAGCAGCCCGAGGACTAGCGGGAACCACAATGAGCAGTTCTTC	CASSPRTSGNHNEQFF
many	TRBJ2-1	TRBV18	NA	TGTGCCAGCTCACCGATTGCAGCGGGCCGCAATGAGCAGTTCTTC	CASSPIAAGRNEQFF
NA	TRBJ2-3	TRBV24-1	TRBD1	TGTGCCACCTCCCGGACAGGGGTGGGTACGCAGTATTTT	CATSRTGVGTQYF
many	TRBJ1-1	TRBV20-1	NA	TGCAGTGCTTCTCCAGGGGCGGGGACTGAAGCTTTCTTT	CSASPGAGTEAFF
few	TRBJ2-1	TRBV9	NA	TGTGCCAGCAGCGGGGGACGCGATGAGCAGTTCTTC	CASSGGRDEQFF
NA	TRBJ1-5	TRBV2	NA	TGTGCCAGCCATGCAGATTATCAGCCCCAGCATTTT	CASHADYQPQHF
many	TRBJ2-3	TRBV6-1	NA	TGTGCCAGCAGTGAACCGGAGATCACAGATACGCAGTATTTT	CASSEPEITDTQYF
few	TRBJ2-4	TRBV29-1	NA	TGCAGCGTTTGCCGCAGGGAGGCAGGGTTGGAGGACATTCAGTACTTC	CSVCRREAGLEDIQYF
few	TRBJ2-1	TRBV5-1	TRBD2	TGCGCCAGCAGCTTGCGGGGACTAGCGGGAGATGAGCAGTTCTTC	CASSLRGLAGDEQFF
many	TRBJ2-5	TRBV6-1	TRBD1	TGTGCCAGCACCCCGATGGTGGGAGGACAGGGGGCACAGGAGGGGTACTTC	CASTPMVGGQGAQEGYF
many	TRBJ1-4	TRBV30	NA	TGTGCCTACCGATGGGGGGTCGGCGAAAAACTGTTTTTT	CAYRWGVGEKLFF
many	TRBJ2-7	TRBV7-2	NA	TGTGCCAGCAGCCCCCAGGACAGATCCTACGAGCAGTACTTC	CASSPQDRSYEQYF
few	TRBJ1-1	TRBV25-1	NA	TGTGCCAGCAGTGAATGGGGGCAAATGAACACTGAAGCTTTCTTT	CASSEWGQMNTEAFF
many	TRBJ2-2	TRBV6-4	TRBD2	TGTGCCAGCAGTGCCCGACTAGCGGGAGTCACCGGGGAGCTGTTTTTT	CASSARLAGVTGELFF
many	TRBJ2-7	TRBV6-1	NA	TGTGCCAGCAGCGAGACCCGGGACGCGTTTTACGAGCAGTACTTC	CASSETRDAFYEQYF
NA	TRBJ2-3	TRBV18	TRBD2	TGTGCCAGCTCACCGCCGGGACTAGAACCCACAGATACGCAGTATTTT	CASSPPGLEPTDTQYF
many	TRBJ1-2	TRBV29-1	TRBD1	TGCAGCGTGACAGAACAGGGGGCTCATGGGCCTGCTAACTATGGCTACACCTTC	CSVTEQGAHGPANYGYTF
few	TRBJ2-7	TRBV19	NA	TGTGCCAGTAGTAAAGGACGGGACTACGAGCAGTACTTC	CASSKGRDYEQYF
many	TRBJ2-7	TRBV27	NA	TGTGCCAGCAGTACCTCCACCTACGAGCAGTACTTC	CASSTSTYEQYF
many	TRBJ2-3	TRBV12-3/TRBV12-4	TRBD2	TGTGCCAGCAGACCTTTACTAGCGGGGGACACAGATACGCAGTATTTT	CASRPLLAGDTDTQYF
many	TRBJ2-3	TRBV10-3	NA	TGTGCCATCAGTGAGTCGGCCCCGGGGACAGATACGCAGTATTTT	CAISESAPGTDTQYF
many	TRBJ2-3	TRBV20-1	TRBD2	TGCAGTGCTAGCGGGACTAGCGGGAGGTCTTCAGATACGCAGTATTTT	CSASGTSGRSSDTQYF
many	TRBJ1-1	TRBV11-2	NA	TGTGCCAGCAGACAGTCGTTAAACACTGAAGCTTTCTTT	CASRQSLNTEAFF
NA	TRBJ1-2	TRBV6-1	NA	TGTGCCAGCACACGGCAAGCTAACTATGGCTACACCTTC	CASTRQANYGYTF
many	TRBJ2-1	TRBV12-3/TRBV12-4	NA	TGTGCCAGCACCCCGGGACTCGGGGACAATGAGCAGTTCTTC	CASTPGLGDNEQFF
few	TRBJ2-4	TRBV2	NA	TGTGCCAGCAGTGACTCCCGACAAATCCTAGCCAAAAACATTCAGTACTTC	CASSDSRQILAKNIQYF
NA	TRBJ2-3	TRBV6-1	NA	TGTGCCAGCAGGGGTGACCGAGATACGCAGTATTTT	CASRGDRDTQYF
many	TRBJ2-7	TRBV30	TRBD1	TGTGCCTGGAGCCGGGACAGCCACTACTCCTACGAGCAGTACTTC	CAWSRDSHYSYEQYF
NA	TRBJ2-5	TRBV9	NA	TGTGCCAGCAGCGTAGGAATAGGCGGCGGGGGCGCGGACGGGGCCCAGTACTTC	CASSVGIGGGGADGAQYF
NA	TRBJ2-1	TRBV20-1	TRBD2	TGCAGTCCTAAATTTGCTAGCGGGAGAGGTGGCTACAATGAGCAGTTCTTC	CSPKFASGRGGYNEQFF